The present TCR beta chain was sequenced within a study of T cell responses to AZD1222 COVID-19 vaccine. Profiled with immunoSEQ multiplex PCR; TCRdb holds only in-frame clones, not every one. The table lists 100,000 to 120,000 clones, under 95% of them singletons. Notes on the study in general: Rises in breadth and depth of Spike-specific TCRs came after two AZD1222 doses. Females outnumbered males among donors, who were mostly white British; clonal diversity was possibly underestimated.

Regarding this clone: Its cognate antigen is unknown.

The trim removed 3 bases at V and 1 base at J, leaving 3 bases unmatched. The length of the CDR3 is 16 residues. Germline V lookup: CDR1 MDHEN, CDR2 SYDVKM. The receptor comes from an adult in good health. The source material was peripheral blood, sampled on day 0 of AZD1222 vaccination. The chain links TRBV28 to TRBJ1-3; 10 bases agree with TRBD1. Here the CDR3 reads CASSFSGQGSGNTIYF. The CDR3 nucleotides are TGTGCCAGCAGTTTTTCGGGACAGGGGTCTGGAAACACCATATATTTT.